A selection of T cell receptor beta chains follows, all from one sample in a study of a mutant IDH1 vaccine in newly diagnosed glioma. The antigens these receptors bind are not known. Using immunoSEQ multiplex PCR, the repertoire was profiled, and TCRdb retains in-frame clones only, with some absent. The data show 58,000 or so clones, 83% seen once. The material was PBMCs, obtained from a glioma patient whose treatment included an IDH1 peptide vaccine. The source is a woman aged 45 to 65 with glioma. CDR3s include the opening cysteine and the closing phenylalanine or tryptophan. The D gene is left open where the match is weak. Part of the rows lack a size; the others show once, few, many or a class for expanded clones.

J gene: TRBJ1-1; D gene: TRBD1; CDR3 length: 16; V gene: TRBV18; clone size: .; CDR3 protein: CASSPPSGTENTEAFF; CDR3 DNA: TGTGCCAGCTCACCACCTTCCGGGACAGAGAACACTGAAGCTTTCTTT
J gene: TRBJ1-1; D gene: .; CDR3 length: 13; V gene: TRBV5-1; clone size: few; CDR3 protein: CASSFGLNTEAFF; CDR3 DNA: TGCGCCAGCAGCTTCGGCCTGAACACTGAAGCTTTCTTT
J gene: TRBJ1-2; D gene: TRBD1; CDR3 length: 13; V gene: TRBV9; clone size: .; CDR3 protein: CASSPPQGDGYTF; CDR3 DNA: TGTGCCAGCAGCCCACCACAGGGGGACGGCTACACCTTC
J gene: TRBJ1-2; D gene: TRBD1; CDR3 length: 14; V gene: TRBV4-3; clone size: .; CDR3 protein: CASSPDRALPRYTF; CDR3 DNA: TGCGCCAGCAGCCCGGACAGGGCTCTCCCTCGCTACACCTTC
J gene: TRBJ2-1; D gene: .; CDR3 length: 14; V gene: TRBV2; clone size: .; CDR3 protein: CASSEGTSVNEQFF; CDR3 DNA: TGTGCCAGCAGTGAGGGGACTTCTGTAAATGAGCAGTTCTTC
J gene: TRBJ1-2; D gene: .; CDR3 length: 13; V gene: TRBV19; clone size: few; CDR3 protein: CASSPSWARGYTF; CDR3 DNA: TGTGCCAGTAGTCCCTCGTGGGCACGCGGCTACACCTTC
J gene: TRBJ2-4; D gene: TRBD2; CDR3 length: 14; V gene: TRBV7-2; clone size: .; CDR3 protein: CASSPGEGRNIQYF; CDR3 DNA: TGTGCCAGCAGCCCCGGGGAGGGGCGGAACATTCAGTACTTC
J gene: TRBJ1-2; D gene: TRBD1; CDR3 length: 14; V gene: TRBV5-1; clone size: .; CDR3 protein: CASRSGQAPGGYTF; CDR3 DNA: TGCGCCAGCAGATCCGGACAGGCCCCAGGGGGCTACACCTTC
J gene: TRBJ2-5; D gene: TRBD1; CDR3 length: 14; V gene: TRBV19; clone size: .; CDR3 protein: CASSITGGQETQYF; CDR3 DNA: TGTGCCAGTAGTATCACAGGGGGTCAAGAGACCCAGTACTTC
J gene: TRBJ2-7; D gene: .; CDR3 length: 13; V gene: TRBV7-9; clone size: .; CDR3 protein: CASSPTPFYEQYF; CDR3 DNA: TGTGCCAGCAGCCCTACCCCCTTCTACGAGCAGTACTTC